This TCR beta chain was found in a study of immune evolution from preneoplasia to lung adenocarcinoma. TCRdb's copy holds only in-frame clones and misses some; the assay was immunoSEQ multiplex PCR. The table lists about 7,500 clones, 70% to 85% of them singletons. Germline trimming cut 6 bases from V and 7 bases from J; bases unmatched to any gene: 2. Germline lookup yields CDR1 MDHEN and CDR2 SYDVKM. The CDR3 totals 13 residues. This sequence joins TRBV28 and TRBJ2-7; 14 positions match TRBD2. Sequencing input: FFPE minimally invasive lung adenocarcinoma tissue. This sequence was found in a person at least 80 years old with lung adenocarcinoma. CDR3: CASRTSGRGEQYF. As DNA, the CDR3 is TGTGCCAGCAGGACTAGCGGGAGGGGTGAGCAGTACTTC.